This T cell receptor beta chain was captured by sequencing in a study of identical twins. Germline V lookup: CDR1 SEHNR, CDR2 FQNEAQ (reference sequence). Trimming took off 0 bases at V and 2 bases at J, with 13 bases between the two ends. The CDR3 has 16 residues. Donors uniformly comprised healthy Caucasians. To note about this clonotype: Antigen specificity is unknown.

Study observations and caveats: Memory repertoires lacked the insertion deficit that abundant cord blood beta clonotypes showed. Without tracking the same donors, conclusions rested on cross-sectional statistical analysis.

Each CDR3 protein gets one entry after TCRdb re-called the 5' RACE reads with MiXCR. This table holds 200,000 to 300,000 distinct CDR3 sequences, roughly 10% found once. This rearrangement joins TRBV7-9 to TRBJ2-5; tentatively, D is TRBD1 (5 bases). Sequenced material: memory T cells sorted from blood. The TCR was taken from a man aged 50-60 years in good health. CDR3 residues: CASSLALGRIQETQYF. DNA for the CDR3: TGTGCCAGCAGCTTAGCGTTGGGGCGGATACAAGAGACCCAGTACTTC.